The subject of this entry is one T cell receptor (beta chain). The data derive from a study of cytomegalovirus exposure and HLA in healthy donors. Amplification used 60 Vbeta primers and 13 Jbeta primers. How the authors handled the data: It was a later analysis that counted 75 million to 90 million unique TCR beta chains, of which around 11 million were shared. TCRdb's copy holds only in-frame clones and misses some; the assay was immunoSEQ multiplex PCR. The V and J calls and clone size come from that table; D and trimming were worked out from the DNA. The sample's table shows approximately 110,000 clones. This CDR3 is built from 15 residues. Germline trimming cut 6 bases from V and 2 bases from J; bases unmatched to any gene: 8. Per the germline V gene, CDR1 is MNHNY and CDR2 is SVGAGI (reference sequence).

The chain recombines TRBV6-6 with TRBJ2-3, with 7 bases matching TRBD1. This clonotype was obtained from a man between 40 and 49 years old in good health and CMV-seronegative. The sequenced material came from PBMCs. The CDR3, as DNA: TGTGCCAGCAGCCCCTACAGGGGAACCACAGATACGCAGTATTTT. Its translation is CASSPYRGTTDTQYF.